Included here is one T cell receptor beta chain sequence, with context. Profiled with immunoSEQ multiplex PCR; TCRdb holds only in-frame clones, not every one. The table records some 180,000 clones, roughly 80% of them present only once. This specimen comes from a study of blood T cell repertoires in COVID-19. Per the germline V gene, CDR1 is SGHRS and CDR2 is YFSETQ. The length of the CDR3 is 15 residues. V gave up 5 bases and J gave up 4 bases, with 16 bases separating them. The J gene is TRBJ1-3, the V gene TRBV5-1; possibly TRBD1 for D (6 bases). The clonotype originates from a woman older than 75 with COVID-19, enrolled during active disease. What was sequenced was peripheral blood. CDR3 amino acids: CASRPTGNSGNTIYF. In DNA, the CDR3 is TGCGCCAGCAGACCTACAGGGAATTCCGGAAACACCATATATTTT.